This T cell receptor (beta chain) was identified during a study of cytomegalovirus exposure and HLA in healthy donors. Comment on this clone: Its specificity is unknown.

The study, taken as a whole, reports: A later examination showed that TCR association rates differed by HLA locus, with DRB1 most and HLA-C fewest.

CDR3 length: 12 amino acids. The germline gives CDR1 MNHEY, CDR2 SMNVEV (reference sequence). V lost 6 bases and J 1 base, leaving 6 bases between the germline ends. It was with 60 Vbeta and 13 Jbeta primers that the PCR ran. Per the original data handling: An analysis that came later counted tens of millions of unique TCR beta chains, approximately 9.9 million shared. The repertoire was sequenced with immunoSEQ multiplex PCR; TCRdb's copy has only in-frame clones and lacks some. The V and J calls and the clone size are those of that table, but D and trimming were determined from the DNA. Its listing shows 110,000 to 150,000 clones.

The origin of this receptor is a male donor in good health and CMV-seronegative. The V and J genes are TRBV27 and TRBJ1-1, with no clear D. Sequenced sample: PBMCs. CDR3 amino acids: CASRRENTEAFF. CDR3 DNA sequence: TGTGCCAGCAGGCGGGAGAACACTGAAGCTTTCTTT.